What follows are 28 T cell receptor beta chains derived from one specimen sequenced in a study of CD4 T cells in relation to SARS-CoV-2 and coronaviruses. Produced via immunoSEQ multiplex PCR; TCRdb's table is partial and in-frame only. The sample shows 15,000 to 20,000 clones, 75% to 85% of them seen only once. CD4+ T cells from unexposed donors were obtained before the COVID-19 pandemic (2011-2018). The cells were cultured for about ten days before CD4+ T cells were isolated. For these TCRs, the target antigens are not known. Sequenced material: CD4+ T cells from PBMCs, cultured in vitro. These receptors were obtained from a human donor in good health.

The chain combines TRBV6-5 with TRBJ1-1, with 7 bases aligning to TRBD1. This CDR3 region has 15 residues. Losses at the gene ends were 5 bases for V and 0 bases for J; bases not matched to a gene: 6. Germline-derived CDR1 and CDR2 are MNHEY and SVGAGI. The CDR3 bases are TGTGCCAGCAGTCCTGCCAGGGGGGTGAACACTGAAGCTTTCTTT. It encodes CASSPARGVNTEAFF.

V gene TRBV9 combines with J gene TRBJ2-3; possibly TRBD1 or TRBD2 for D (5 bases each). The CDR3 length is 16 residues. Trimming left V 0 bases short and J 0 bases short, with 11 bases between. The germline CDR1 and CDR2 sequences are SGDLS and YYNGEE. CDR3 sequence reads: CASSVGAGASTDTQYF. The DNA of the CDR3 is TGTGCCAGCAGCGTAGGTGCCGGGGCCAGCACAGATACGCAGTATTTT.

V usage is TRBV7-9 and J usage is TRBJ1-3, with D uncertain. V dropped 1 base and J dropped 0 bases, with 10 bases sitting between them. Germline values: CDR1 SEHNR, CDR2 FQNEAQ (reference sequence). The CDR3 contains 16 residues. The CDR3 spells CASSLEFQSSGNTIYF. As DNA, the CDR3 is TGTGCCAGCAGCTTAGAGTTCCAGTCCTCTGGAAACACCATATATTTT.

The chain carries TRBV9 and TRBJ1-6; D is possibly TRBD1 (5 bases). Germline values: CDR1 SGDLS, CDR2 YYNGEE. Trimming stripped 0 bases from V and 4 bases from J, with 11 bases between. The CDR3 runs 16 residues. DNA for the CDR3: TGTGCCAGCAGCGTAGCCTCGCAGGGATATAATTCACCCCTCCACTTT. Translation: CASSVASQGYNSPLHF.

The chain combines TRBV5-1 with TRBJ2-3; D is undetermined. Trimming shortened V by 7 bases and J by 2 bases, and 14 bases separated the two germline ends. CDR1 and CDR2 from the germline V gene are SGHRS and YFSETQ. This CDR3 is 14 amino acids long. The CDR3 DNA reads TGCGCCAGCTCTGGGTCCCTTCACACAGATACGCAGTATTTT. It translates to CASSGSLHTDTQYF. The full variable domain, with the rest looked up from reference TRBV5-1 and TRBJ2-3, is KAGVTQTPRYLIKTRGQQVTLSCSPISGHRSVSWYQQTPGQGLQFLFEYFSETQRNKGNFPGRFSGRQFSNSRSEMNVSTLELGDSALYLCASSGSLHTDTQYFGPGTRLTVL.

The chain has TRBV11-2 and TRBJ2-2, with 7 bases aligning to TRBD1. This CDR3 has 13 amino acids. Trimming at V came to 4 bases and at J to 6 bases, leaving 2 bases not matched to a gene. Per the germline V gene, CDR1 is SGHAT and CDR2 is FQNNGV. This CDR3 is CASSSQGAGELFF. CDR3 nucleotides: TGTGCCAGCAGCTCCCAGGGGGCCGGGGAGCTGTTTTTT.

The J gene is TRBJ1-1, the V gene TRBV2; TRBD1 aligns across 8 bases. The CDR3 contains 15 residues. From germline, CDR1 is SNHLY and CDR2 FYNNEI. Trimming at V came to 4 bases and at J to 5 bases, leaving 9 bases not matched to a gene. The CDR3 region is CASSVNRGSETEAFF. CDR3 DNA sequence: TGTGCCAGCAGTGTTAACAGGGGGTCCGAGACTGAAGCTTTCTTT. Filled out from reference TRBV2 and TRBJ1-1, the complete variable domain reads EPEVTQTPSHQVTQMGQEVILRCVPISNHLYFYWYRQILGQKVEFLVSFYNNEISEKSEIFDDQFSVERPDGSNFTLKIRSTKLEDSAMYFCASSVNRGSETEAFFGQGTRLTVV.

This chain connects TRBV11-3 to TRBJ1-1; D is unresolved. Per the germline V gene, CDR1 is SGHNT and CDR2 is YENEEA. This CDR3 spans 14 amino acids. V lost 1 base and J lost 3, with 9 bases in between. CDR3 amino acids: CASSLGGRHTEAFF. Here the CDR3 DNA reads TGTGCCAGCAGCTTAGGTGGCCGCCACACTGAAGCTTTCTTT. Looking up the rest from reference TRBV11-3 and TRBJ1-1 gives the full variable domain: EAGVVQSPRYKIIEKKQPVAFWCNPISGHNTLYWYLQNLGQGPELLIRYENEEAVDDSQLPKDRFSAERLKGVDSTLKIQPAELGDSAVYLCASSLGGRHTEAFFGQGTRLTVV.

This clone was counted between two and nine times. V usage is TRBV5-1 and J usage is TRBJ2-3; 7 nucleotides line up with TRBD2. Germline trimming cut 4 bases from V and 6 bases from J; bases unmatched to any gene: 17. This CDR3 has 17 amino acids. Germline V CDR1 and CDR2: SGHRS, YFSETQ. CDR3 sequence: CASSRERGRDLRDTQYF. DNA of the CDR3: TGCGCCAGCAGCCGGGAGCGGGGCCGGGACCTCCGGGATACGCAGTATTTT.

This chain links TRBV15 with TRBJ1-2; D is undetermined. The CDR3 loop spans 16 amino acids. Germline lookup yields CDR1 LNHNV and CDR2 YYDKDF (reference sequence). The ends were cut back, 4 bases at V and 3 bases at J, with 18 bases in the middle. DNA for the CDR3: TGTGCCACCAGCACAAAATACTCGGACCTGCACTATGGCTACACCTTC. This encodes CATSTKYSDLHYGYTF.

V is TRBV27 and J is TRBJ1-5; TRBD1 matches at 7 bases. The J segment lost 7 bases and the V segment lost 8 bases, leaving 5 bases of the junction unmatched. This CDR3 is built from 12 residues. Germline assignment: CDR1 MNHEY and CDR2 SMNVEV (reference sequence). CDR3 protein: CASRQGEQPQHF. The CDR3 region has the DNA TGTGCCAGCCGACAGGGAGAGCAGCCCCAGCATTTT.

The V gene is TRBV6-2 or TRBV6-3, the J gene TRBJ1-5; D is undetermined. The ends were cut back, 4 bases at V and 4 bases at J, with 20 bases in the middle. CDR1 and CDR2 from the germline V gene are MNHEY and SVGEGT. The CDR3 length is 17 residues. The CDR3: CASSSNFRSLSNQPQHF. DNA of the CDR3: TGTGCCAGCAGTTCTAACTTTAGGAGCCTTTCTAATCAGCCCCAGCATTTT.

V usage is TRBV5-1 and J usage is TRBJ2-1, with TRBD1 as a possible D gene (5 bases). With 0 bases removed from V and 4 bases from J, the gap between germline ends came to 11 bases. This CDR3 is 15 amino acids long. Germline CDR1 SGHRS, CDR2 YFSETQ. DNA of the CDR3: TGCGCCAGCAGCTTGGTACAGGAGCGTTACAATGAGCAGTTCTTC. This sequence encodes CASSLVQERYNEQFF.

V usage is TRBV11-1 and J usage is TRBJ2-1; D unresolved. Germline-derived CDR1 and CDR2 are SGHAT and FQDESV (reference sequence). V lost 4 bases to trimming and J lost 2 bases, with 9 bases between them. The CDR3 is 14 residues long. The CDR3 coding sequence is TGTGCCAGCAGCTCGGCTCGGGCCTACAATGAGCAGTTCTTC. It yields the protein CASSSARAYNEQFF. The whole variable domain, filled in from reference TRBV11-1 and TRBJ2-1, reads EAEVAQSPRYKITEKSQAVAFWCDPISGHATLYWYRQILGQGPELLVQFQDESVVDDSQLPKDRFSAERLKGVDSTLKIQPAELGDSAMYLCASSSARAYNEQFFGPGTRLTVL.

The V and J genes are TRBV6-4 and TRBJ2-7; tentative D call: TRBD2 (6 bases). Germline-derived CDR1 and CDR2 are MRHNA and SNTAGT. CDR3 length: 14 residues. V was clipped by 4 bases and J by 2 bases, with 12 bases between them. CDR3 in amino acids: CASSVEAGTYEQYF. Here the CDR3 DNA reads TGTGCCAGCAGTGTTGAGGCGGGAACCTACGAGCAGTACTTC.

The chain employs TRBV4-1 and TRBJ2-7; 8 positions match TRBD2. The germline V gene encodes CDR1 MGHRA and CDR2 YSYEKL. The CDR3 covers 14 residues. The J segment lost 4 bases and the V segment lost 1 base, leaving 3 bases of the junction unmatched. The CDR3 sequence: CASSQGLARYEQYF. In nucleotides, the CDR3 is TGCGCCAGCAGCCAAGGACTAGCGCGATACGAGCAGTACTTC.

The V gene is TRBV19, the J gene TRBJ2-3, with TRBD2 matching 12 bases. In germline, CDR1 is LNHDA, CDR2 SQIVND (reference sequence). This CDR3 is 18 amino acids long. Losses at the gene ends were 3 bases for V and 4 bases for J; bases not matched to a gene: 11. CDR3 sequence: CASSIRLAGGLRADTQYF. The DNA of the CDR3 is TGTGCCAGTAGTATCCGGCTAGCGGGAGGGCTGAGGGCAGATACGCAGTATTTT.

The chain recombines TRBV9 with TRBJ1-2; D is unresolved. Germline loops: CDR1 SGDLS, CDR2 YYNGEE. V lost 2 bases to trimming and J lost 4 bases, with 9 bases between them. The CDR3 is 13 amino acids. The CDR3 coding sequence is TGTGCCAGCAGCGTCGGGGTCGGCTATGGCTACACCTTC. Its protein is CASSVGVGYGYTF.

This chain connects TRBV25-1 to TRBJ1-2; D uncertain. V was pared by 4 bases and J by 8 bases, with 8 bases between. Germline-derived CDR1 and CDR2 are MGHDK and SYGVNS. This CDR3 region has 11 residues. CDR3 bases: TGTGCCAGCAGTGCCCTTGGCGGCTACACCTTC. Encoded protein: CASSALGGYTF.

The chain couples TRBV5-1 to TRBJ1-4, with a possible D match to TRBD1 (5 bases). Germline V gene data show CDR1 as SGHRS and CDR2 as YFSETQ. V lost 1 base and J 5 bases, leaving 9 bases between the germline ends. CDR3 length: 14 amino acids. CDR3 amino acids: CASSLMGPNEKLFF. CDR3 DNA sequence: TGCGCCAGCAGCTTGATGGGACCGAATGAAAAACTGTTTTTT.

The V and J genes are TRBV12-5 and TRBJ1-2; 10 nucleotides match TRBD1. Looked up from germline, CDR1 is LGHNT and CDR2 is FRNRAP. This CDR3 is 15 amino acids long. V was pared by 3 bases and J by 7 bases, with 8 bases of the junction left unmatched. The CDR3 is CASGFPGQGRSGYTF. As DNA, the CDR3 is TGTGCTAGTGGTTTCCCGGGACAGGGGAGGAGTGGCTACACCTTC.

The chain has TRBV27 and TRBJ1-5; unclear D gene. This CDR3 is built from 17 residues. With 6 bases removed from V and 0 bases from J, the gap between germline ends came to 18 bases. Germline V gene data show CDR1 as MNHEY and CDR2 as SMNVEV (reference sequence). The CDR3 nucleotides are TGTGCCAGCAGCTCAAACCACGGATTTTATAGCAATCAGCCCCAGCATTTT. It yields the protein CASSSNHGFYSNQPQHF.

The chain links TRBV5-1 to TRBJ2-5, with a weak D call TRBD1 (6 bases). The germline CDR1 and CDR2 sequences are SGHRS and YFSETQ. Trimming left V 2 bases short and J 4 bases short, with 12 bases between. The CDR3 runs 14 residues. For the CDR3, the DNA is TGCGCCAGCAGCTTTTGGGGGCTGGGAGAGACCCAGTACTTC. Protein: CASSFWGLGETQYF.

This clone was detected only once. The gene calls are TRBV7-8 and TRBJ2-7; tentatively, D is TRBD2 (6 bases). The CDR3 runs 16 residues. V lost 0 bases and J lost 2, with 14 bases in between. Germline V gives CDR1 SGHVS, CDR2 FQNEAQ. The chain's CDR3 is CASSLAGGAVTYEQYF. Here the CDR3 DNA reads TGTGCCAGCAGCTTAGCTGGAGGGGCCGTCACCTACGAGCAGTACTTC.

The chain couples TRBV6-5 to TRBJ2-6; D is unclear. Deletions cut 5 bases from V and 0 bases from J, with 8 bases between. Germline assignment: CDR1 MNHEY and CDR2 SVGAGI. The CDR3 is 15 amino acids. CDR3 coding DNA: TGTGCCAGCAGTCGACAAAACTCTGGGGCCAACGTCCTGACTTTC. This sequence encodes CASSRQNSGANVLTF.

V is TRBV4-1 and J is TRBJ2-4; either TRBD1 or TRBD2 may fit D (5 bases each). The V end lost 1 base, the J end lost 1 base, and 11 bases lay between the germline ends. The CDR3 is 16 amino acids. Germline assignment: CDR1 MGHRA and CDR2 YSYEKL. The DNA for the CDR3 is TGCGCCAGCAGCCAAGTTCTAGCAGGGGCCAAAAACATTCAGTACTTC. Translated: CASSQVLAGAKNIQYF.

The chain employs TRBV9 and TRBJ2-7; either TRBD1 or TRBD2 may supply D (6 bases each). The CDR3 loop spans 14 amino acids. CDR1 is SGDLS, CDR2 YYNGEE, per germline. V was trimmed by 3 bases and J by 6 bases, leaving 16 bases between them. CDR3 residues: CASSARGRPSEQYF. The CDR3 coding sequence is TGTGCCAGCAGCGCCCGGGGGCGGCCCTCCGAGCAGTACTTC.

This clone was picked up a small number of times. The gene calls are TRBV2 and TRBJ1-6; D is unresolved. CDR3 length: 13 residues. V was trimmed by 1 base and J by 10 bases, leaving 8 bases between them. Germline V gene sequence: CDR1 SNHLY, CDR2 FYNNEI. CDR3 in DNA: TGTGCCAGCAGTGAAGAAATAGGCTCACCCCTCCACTTT. Protein: CASSEEIGSPLHF.